What follows are 30 T cell receptor beta chains derived from one specimen sequenced in a study of type 1 regulatory T cells. TCRdb itself ran the reads through MiXCR, one entry per CDR3 protein. Here the sample spans 80,000 to 100,000 distinct CDR3 sequences, 31% being singletons. The sequenced sample was CD4+ T cells, either the whole sample or a sorted fraction (not recorded which). These TCRs come from a human donor in good health.

The chain carries TRBV7-8 and TRBJ2-3; 12 nucleotides agree with TRBD2. V was pared by 5 bases and J by 4 bases, with 19 bases of the junction left unmatched. The CDR3 is 20 residues long. Germline CDR1 reads SGHVS; CDR2 reads FQNEAQ. The CDR3 region has the DNA TGTGCCAGCAGCCAAAGCAGGAATTTCCTAGCGGGAGGGCCGGCAGATACGCAGTATTTT. Translation gives CASSQSRNFLAGGPADTQYF.

This chain uses TRBV7-9 with TRBJ2-3; TRBD2 aligns across 8 bases. From germline, CDR1 is SEHNR and CDR2 FQNEAQ (reference sequence). This CDR3 is built from 15 residues. J lost 3 bases, V lost 2 bases, and 4 bases had no gene match. CDR3 amino acids: CASSLIASGTDTQYF. CDR3 coding DNA: TGTGCCAGCAGCTTAATAGCTAGCGGGACAGATACGCAGTATTTT. The full variable domain, completed using reference TRBV7-9 and TRBJ2-3, is DTGVSQNPRHKITKRGQNVTFRCDPISEHNRLYWYRQTLGQGPEFLTYFQNEAQLEKSRLLSDRFSAERPKGSFSTLEIQRTEQGDSAMYLCASSLIASGTDTQYFGPGTRLTVL.

This clonotype came up a few times. The rearrangement links TRBV19 to TRBJ1-1; a weak D match, TRBD1 (5 bases). The CDR3 totals 14 residues. Germline V gene sequence: CDR1 LNHDA, CDR2 SQIVND (reference sequence). Trimming stripped 6 bases from V and 0 bases from J, with 11 bases between. The CDR3 loop is CASSEGRVNTEAFF. DNA of the CDR3: TGTGCCAGTAGCGAGGGACGGGTGAACACTGAAGCTTTCTTT.

This clonotype was found a few times. V and J are TRBV29-1 and TRBJ2-1; a possible D gene is TRBD2 (6 bases). V lost 2 bases to trimming and J lost 8 bases, with 19 bases between them. The CDR3 runs 15 residues. Germline assignment: CDR1 SQVTM and CDR2 ANQGSEA. CDR3 region: CSVEMTGVGTYEQFF. The CDR3 DNA reads as TGCAGCGTTGAAATGACGGGAGTGGGAACGTATGAGCAGTTCTTC.

The sample holds a few counts of this clonotype. The chain uses TRBV5-6 and TRBJ1-5; the match to TRBD1 covers 8 bases. This CDR3 contains 16 residues. Trimming took 4 bases from V and 3 from J; bases not matched to a gene: 9. The germline CDR1 and CDR2 sequences are SGHDT and YYEEEE. The CDR3 nucleotides are TGTGCCAGCAGCGCGAACCAGGGGGCTTACAATCAGCCCCAGCATTTT. It specifies CASSANQGAYNQPQHF.

This clonotype was seen more than once but under ten times. The chain employs TRBV12-3 or TRBV12-4 and TRBJ2-3; D not certain. The CDR3 is 11 amino acids. V shed 4 bases and J shed 6 bases, with 5 bases lying between them. CDR3 loop: CASSSMDTQYF. The CDR3 DNA sequence: TGTGCCAGCAGTTCCATGGATACGCAGTATTTT.

This clonotype has ten or more counts. CDR3 sequence: CSVEAAPYEQYF. The CDR3 coding sequence is TGCAGCGTTGAAGCGGCGCCTTACGAGCAGTACTTC. The chain couples TRBV29-1 to TRBJ2-7, with D hard to call. This CDR3 region has 12 residues. The germline CDR1 and CDR2 sequences are SQVTM and ANQGSEA. V was shortened by 1 base and J by 4 bases, with 8 bases between the two germline ends.

The sample holds a few counts of this clonotype. The rearrangement joins TRBV20-1 to TRBJ1-1; possibly TRBD1 for D (6 bases). The CDR3 is made up of 11 amino acids. Per germline, CDR1 DFQATT and CDR2 SNEGSKA (reference sequence). CDR3 coding DNA: TGCAGGGTGCTCAGGGGTCCTGAAGCTTTCTTT. Its protein product is CRVLRGPEAFF.

V and J are TRBV5-1 and TRBJ2-7; no definite D call. The CDR3 has 14 amino acids. Per the germline V gene, CDR1 is SGHRS and CDR2 is YFSETQ. V gave up 3 bases and J gave up 2 bases, with 12 bases separating them. CDR3 coding DNA: TGCGCCAGCAGCTCGACGGACGGTCCCTACGAGCAGTACTTC. Translated, it gives CASSSTDGPYEQYF.

The chain uses TRBV5-4 and TRBJ2-2; 8 bases align to TRBD1. Germline V lookup: CDR1 SGHNT, CDR2 YYREEE (reference sequence). The CDR3 has 17 amino acids. Trimming took 1 base from V and 6 from J; bases not matched to a gene: 11. The chain's CDR3 is CASSLSIGQGSSGELFF. The CDR3 DNA is TGTGCCAGCAGCTTGAGTATTGGACAGGGATCGTCCGGGGAGCTGTTTTTT.

The chain has TRBV19 and TRBJ1-5, with D possibly TRBD1 on 6 matching bases. CDR3 length equals 16 residues. CDR1 and CDR2 (germline): LNHDA, SQIVND (reference sequence). V lost 5 bases and J 0 bases, leaving 14 bases between the germline ends. The CDR3 sequence: CASSVPGGPSNQPQHF. The CDR3 coding sequence is TGTGCCAGTAGTGTCCCCGGGGGCCCTAGCAATCAGCCCCAGCATTTT.

The table lists this clonotype with a few counts. V is TRBV5-1 and J is TRBJ2-6; D might be TRBD1 (5 bases). V was pared by 4 bases and J by 1 base, with 15 bases between. The CDR3 extends over 17 amino acids. CDR1 is SGHRS, CDR2 YFSETQ, per germline. As DNA, the CDR3 is TGCGCCAGCAGCAAGGGGATGGACCTGTCTGGGGCCAACGTCCTGACTTTC. Translating it yields CASSKGMDLSGANVLTF.

The rearrangement joins TRBV7-3 to TRBJ2-7; tentatively, D is TRBD2 (6 bases). CDR1 is SGHTA, CDR2 FQGTGA, per germline. CDR3 size: 13 residues. Trimming took 5 bases from V and 6 from J, leaving 14 bases between them. CDR3 in DNA: TGTGCCAGCAGCCGCATGAAAGCGGGCGAGCAGTACTTC. This codes for CASSRMKAGEQYF.

The gene calls are TRBV7-2 and TRBJ2-3; tentatively, D is TRBD2 (5 bases). Between the trimmed V and J ends, which lost 5 bases and 3 bases, there was a span of 15 bases. Germline V CDR1 and CDR2: SGHTA, FQGNSA. CDR3 length: 15 amino acids. CDR3: CASSPLLGSTDTQYF. DNA of the CDR3: TGTGCCAGCAGCCCCTTGCTTGGGAGTACAGATACGCAGTATTTT.

The chain uses TRBV20-1 and TRBJ2-7; tentatively, D is TRBD2 (5 bases). This CDR3 is 15 amino acids long. V was trimmed by 0 bases and J by 6 bases, leaving 18 bases between them. CDR1 and CDR2 (germline): DFQATT, SNEGSKA (reference sequence). CDR3 nucleotide sequence: TGCAGTGCTAGAGATAGGCGGGTGATCTTGGGCGAGCAGTACTTC. Residues: CSARDRRVILGEQYF.

This clonotype has more than one count but fewer than ten. For the CDR3, the DNA is TGCGCCAGCAGCATGACAGGAGATAGCACAGATACGCAGTATTTT. Translation gives CASSMTGDSTDTQYF. This chain links TRBV5-1 with TRBJ2-3; TRBD1 is a possible D gene (6 bases). Germline CDR1 SGHRS, CDR2 YFSETQ. V was pared by 4 bases and J by 0 bases, with 12 bases between. The CDR3 contains 15 residues.

V gene TRBV20-1 combines with J gene TRBJ2-3; no definite D call. Trimming shortened V by 0 bases and J by 3 bases, and 10 bases separated the two germline ends. The germline CDR1 and CDR2 sequences are DFQATT and SNEGSKA (reference sequence). The CDR3 spans 14 residues. The CDR3 bases are TGCAGTGCTAGAGAGGCTAGGTCGACAGATACGCAGTATTTT. Residues: CSAREARSTDTQYF.

This clonotype showed up just a few times. For the CDR3, the DNA is TGTGCCAGCAGCGAAGCGGGAGAGTCAGATACGCAGTATTTT. Encoded protein: CASSEAGESDTQYF. The J gene is TRBJ2-3, the V gene TRBV7-9, with TRBD2 matching 8 bases. This CDR3 comprises 14 residues. CDR1 and CDR2 from the germline V gene are SEHNR and FQNEAQ (reference sequence). V lost 5 bases, J lost 4 bases, and 5 bases stayed unmatched.

The rearrangement uses TRBV6-6 and TRBJ1-5; 8 nucleotides align to TRBD1. Germline-derived CDR1 and CDR2 are MNHNY and SVGAGI (reference sequence). After removal of 5 bases from V and 5 bases from J, the junction contained 8 bases not matched to a gene. The CDR3 is 15 residues long. CDR3 protein: CASSPRQGPYQPQHF. DNA of the CDR3: TGTGCCAGCAGTCCAAGACAGGGGCCGTATCAGCCCCAGCATTTT.

The rearrangement uses TRBV28 and TRBJ1-5; D is unresolved. The CDR3 contains 11 residues. Germline V gene sequence: CDR1 MDHEN, CDR2 SYDVKM. V lost 3 bases, J lost 4 bases, and 1 base lay in between. This chain's CDR3 is CASSLNQPQHF. The CDR3 DNA reads as TGTGCCAGCAGTTTGAATCAGCCCCAGCATTTT.

The V and J genes are TRBV24-1 and TRBJ2-1, with a weak D call TRBD2 (5 bases). Germline V CDR1 and CDR2: KGHDR, SFDVKD. The CDR3 runs 14 residues. V lost 4 bases to trimming and J lost 6 bases, with 12 bases between them. CDR3 residues: CATSDPLRGNEQFF. For the CDR3, the DNA is TGTGCCACCAGTGACCCCCTACGGGGCAATGAGCAGTTCTTC.

J is TRBJ2-1 and V is TRBV4-3; maybe TRBD2 (6 bases). CDR3 size: 16 residues. The germline V gene has CDR1 LGHNA and CDR2 YSLEER. Trimming removed 3 bases at V and 0 bases at J, with 12 bases between. CDR3 bases: TGCGCCAGCAGCCAGTCGCTTAGCGGCTCCTACAATGAGCAGTTCTTC. This gives the protein CASSQSLSGSYNEQFF.

This clonotype was counted only a few times. The chain combines TRBV10-2 with TRBJ2-3; 13 bases are shared with TRBD2. This CDR3 has 15 residues. The V segment lost 2 bases and the J segment 5 bases; nucleotides outside the gene matches: 1. Germline V CDR1 and CDR2: WSHSY, SAAADI. The CDR3 sequence is CASSETSGGGDTQYF. DNA of the CDR3: TGCGCCAGCAGTGAGACTAGCGGGGGGGGAGATACGCAGTATTTT.

This clonotype has just a few counts. The rearrangement joins TRBV11-2 to TRBJ2-7; 12 positions match TRBD2. The ends lost 5 bases at V and 2 bases at J; junction bases unmatched: 4. The CDR3 spans 15 residues. Germline V lookup: CDR1 SGHAT, CDR2 FQNNGV. CDR3 DNA sequence: TGTGCCAGCAGCCCGACTAGCGGGAGCACCTACGAGCAGTACTTC. It is translated as CASSPTSGSTYEQYF.

The gene calls are TRBV7-6 and TRBJ2-5; D is perhaps TRBD2 (5 bases). V was shortened by 5 bases and J by 2 bases, with 24 bases between the two germline ends. The germline V gene has CDR1 SGHVS and CDR2 FNYEAQ. CDR3 length: 18 residues. The CDR3 DNA reads as TGTGCCAGCAGCCGGCAACCGACTACCAGGCGATTACAAGAGACCCAGTACTTC. Translated: CASSRQPTTRRLQETQYF.

Within the sample, this clonotype is medium-sized. This chain connects TRBV12-3 or TRBV12-4 to TRBJ2-7; possibly TRBD1 or TRBD2 for D (5 bases each). The CDR3 length is 15 residues. V was clipped by 3 bases and J by 0 bases, with 12 bases between them. The CDR3 DNA is TGTGCCAGCAGTTTGATGGGACCAAGCTCCTACGAGCAGTACTTC. Translating gives CASSLMGPSSYEQYF.

This clonotype appeared a few times. The chain is built from TRBV20-1 and TRBJ1-4, with D possibly matching TRBD1 (6 bases). The CDR3 length is 17 residues. V lost 1 base, J lost 1 base, and 16 bases lay in between. The germline V gene has CDR1 DFQATT and CDR2 SNEGSKA (reference sequence). The CDR3, as DNA: TGCAGTGCTAGAGTTGGAAAGGGGGGTGGAACTAATGAAAAACTGTTTTTT. It yields the protein CSARVGKGGGTNEKLFF.

The chain couples TRBV19 to TRBJ2-5; TRBD2 might be the D (5 bases). The CDR3 covers 17 residues. V was cut by 7 bases and J by 5 bases, with 26 bases left in between. Germline V CDR1 and CDR2: LNHDA, SQIVND (reference sequence). CDR3 sequence: CASKSNRELPGEETQYF. CDR3 sequence (DNA): TGTGCCAGTAAGAGTAACCGGGAACTCCCCGGGGAGGAGACCCAGTACTTC.

This clonotype was counted between two and nine times. The genes are TRBV12-3 or TRBV12-4 and TRBJ2-5; D might be TRBD1 (5 bases). Trimming stripped 5 bases from V and 5 bases from J, with 12 bases between. The CDR3 is 13 residues long. The CDR3 coding sequence is TGTGCCAGCAGTGGGGCCTTGGGGGAGACCCAGTACTTC. The encoded protein is CASSGALGETQYF.

The V gene is TRBV20-1, the J gene TRBJ1-4; possibly TRBD1 for D (6 bases). From germline, CDR1 is DFQATT and CDR2 SNEGSKA (reference sequence). The CDR3 is 14 amino acids. Deletions cut 3 bases from V and 2 bases from J, with 10 bases between. The CDR3 sequence is CSASQGFTNEKLFF. The CDR3 nucleotides read TGCAGTGCTAGCCAGGGGTTCACTAATGAAAAACTGTTTTTT.